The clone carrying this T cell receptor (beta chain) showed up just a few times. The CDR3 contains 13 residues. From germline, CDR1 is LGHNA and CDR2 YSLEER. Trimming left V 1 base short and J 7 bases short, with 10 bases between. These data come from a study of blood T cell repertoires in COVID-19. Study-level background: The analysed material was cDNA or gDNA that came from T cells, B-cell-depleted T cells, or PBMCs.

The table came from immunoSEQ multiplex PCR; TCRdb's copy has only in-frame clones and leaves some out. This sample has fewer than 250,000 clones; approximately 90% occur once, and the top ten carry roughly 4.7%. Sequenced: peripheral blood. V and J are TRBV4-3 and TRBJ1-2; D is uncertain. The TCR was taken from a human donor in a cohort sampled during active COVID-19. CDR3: CASSQVVRSGYTF. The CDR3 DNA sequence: TGCGCCAGCAGCCAAGTAGTTCGCTCTGGCTACACCTTC.